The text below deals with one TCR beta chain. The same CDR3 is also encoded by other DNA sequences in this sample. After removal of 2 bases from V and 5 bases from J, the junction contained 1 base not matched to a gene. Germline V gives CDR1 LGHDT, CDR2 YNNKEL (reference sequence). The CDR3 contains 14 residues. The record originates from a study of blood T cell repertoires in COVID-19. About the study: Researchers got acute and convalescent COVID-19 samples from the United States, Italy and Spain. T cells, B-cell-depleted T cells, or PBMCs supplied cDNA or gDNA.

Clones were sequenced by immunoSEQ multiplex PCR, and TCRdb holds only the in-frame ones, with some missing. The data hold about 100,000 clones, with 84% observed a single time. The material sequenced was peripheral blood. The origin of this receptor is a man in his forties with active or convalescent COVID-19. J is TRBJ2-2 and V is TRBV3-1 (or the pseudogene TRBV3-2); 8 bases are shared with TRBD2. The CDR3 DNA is TGTGCCAGCAGCCAACGGGGGGGGACCGGGGAGCTGTTTTTT. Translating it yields CASSQRGGTGELFF.